This T cell receptor beta chain was captured by sequencing in a study of T cells in Graves' hyperthyroidism and ophthalmopathy. Many counts were recorded for this clonotype. Authors of the study amplified TCR beta CDR3 regions from RNA transcripts. HTBI primers were employed in a first-round RT-PCR of the TCR CDR3. TCRdb reprocessed the multiplex PCR reads via MiXCR and lists one record per CDR3 protein. Of roughly 380,000 distinct CDR3 sequences in the sample, approximately 15% were seen once. The diagnoses drew upon clinical symptoms, serum thyroxine and TRAb, thyroid ultrasound and orbital computed tomography. This receptor was identified in a woman aged 55-69 years with Graves' hyperthyroidism. Sample: blood.

Written as DNA, the CDR3 is TGTGCCAGCTCACGAAACAGGGACGACACCGGGGAGCTGTTTTTT. Residues: CASSRNRDDTGELFF. The chain is built from TRBV18 and TRBJ2-2, with D maybe TRBD1 (6 bases). Germline V lookup: CDR1 KGHSH, CDR2 LQKENI. CDR3 size: 15 residues. The V gene lost 4 bases and the J gene lost 3 bases, with 12 bases spanning the gap.